The 25 T cell receptor beta chains below all came from one sample that was sequenced in a study of T cells in Graves' hyperthyroidism and ophthalmopathy. Authors of the study amplified TCR beta CDR3 regions from RNA transcripts. The TCR CDR3 was amplified in a first-round RT-PCR using the HTBI primer set. TCRdb reprocessed the multiplex PCR reads via MiXCR and lists one record per CDR3 protein. The sample yields nearly 600,000 distinct CDR3 sequences, about 15% seen once. Source material: blood. The receptor source for this set is a woman younger than 45 with Graves' hyperthyroidism that later progressed to Graves' ophthalmopathy.

The genes are TRBV7-9 and TRBJ1-1; 8 nucleotides match TRBD1. Germline assignment: CDR1 SEHNR and CDR2 FQNEAQ (reference sequence). The V segment lost 5 bases and the J segment 4 bases; nucleotides outside the gene matches: 6. CDR3 size: 14 residues. The CDR3 reads CASSPPGGVTEAFF. The CDR3 DNA is TGTGCCAGCAGCCCTCCAGGGGGCGTCACTGAAGCTTTCTTT. The entire variable domain, with the rest obtained from reference TRBV7-9 and TRBJ1-1, is as follows: DTGVSQNPRHKITKRGQNVTFRCDPISEHNRLYWYRQTLGQGPEFLTYFQNEAQLEKSRLLSDRFSAERPKGSFSTLEIQRTEQGDSAMYLCASSPPGGVTEAFFGQGTRLTVV.

A single count supports this clonotype. The chain couples TRBV10-3 to TRBJ1-2; no clear D gene. Per the germline V gene, CDR1 is ENHRY and CDR2 is SYGVKD. This CDR3 is 14 amino acids long. The V end lost 4 bases, the J end lost 3 bases, and 12 bases lay between the germline ends. DNA for the CDR3: TGTGCCATCAGTGGTGCCCAGAACGACTATGGCTACACCTTC. Its protein product is CAISGAQNDYGYTF.

The genes are TRBV6-2 or TRBV6-3 and TRBJ1-6, with a possible D match to TRBD1 (5 bases). The CDR3 totals 14 residues. Trimming cost V 5 bases and J 9 bases, with 14 bases left between them. The germline CDR1 and CDR2 sequences are MNHEY and SVGEGT. The CDR3 DNA sequence: TGTGCCAGCAGTCAAGGGACGGCCCGTTCACCCCTCCACTTT. As protein: CASSQGTARSPLHF.

This clonotype was observed a handful of times. V usage is TRBV30 and J usage is TRBJ2-3; the D call may be TRBD1 or TRBD2 (5 bases each). V gave up 2 bases and J gave up 5 bases, with 14 bases separating them. In germline, CDR1 is GTSNPN, CDR2 SVGIG (reference sequence). This CDR3 has 14 amino acids. CDR3 protein: CAWSTGTPGDTQYF. Here the CDR3 DNA reads TGTGCCTGGAGTACCGGGACCCCCGGAGATACGCAGTATTTT.

This clonotype was seen many times. V is TRBV19 and J is TRBJ1-5; the D gene is possibly TRBD1 (5 bases). The CDR3 covers 15 residues. The V gene lost 1 base and the J gene lost 5 bases, with 12 bases spanning the gap. Germline assignment: CDR1 LNHDA and CDR2 SQIVND (reference sequence). CDR3 region: CASSIAGQGDQPQHF. The CDR3 region has the DNA TGTGCCAGTAGTATAGCGGGGCAGGGTGATCAGCCCCAGCATTTT.

The genes are TRBV4-1 and TRBJ1-4, with no clear D. V dropped 2 bases and J dropped 8 bases, with 15 bases sitting between them. The CDR3 sequence is 15 residues long. CDR1 is MGHRA, CDR2 YSYEKL, per germline. Here the CDR3 DNA reads TGCGCCAGCAGCCAAACTGCAGGCGGCTGGGAAAAACTGTTTTTT. Its translation is CASSQTAGGWEKLFF.

This clonotype was detected only a few times. The V call is TRBV5-1, the J call TRBJ1-1; 10 nucleotides agree with TRBD1. Losses at the gene ends were 2 bases for V and 7 bases for J; bases not matched to a gene: 5. This CDR3 region has 14 residues. Per the germline V gene, CDR1 is SGHRS and CDR2 is YFSETQ. CDR3 coding DNA: TGCGCCAGCAGCTTCGGACAGGGGGGGGATGAAGCTTTCTTT. Protein: CASSFGQGGDEAFF. Supplemented by reference TRBV5-1 and TRBJ1-1, the full variable domain reads KAGVTQTPRYLIKTRGQQVTLSCSPISGHRSVSWYQQTPGQGLQFLFEYFSETQRNKGNFPGRFSGRQFSNSRSEMNVSTLELGDSALYLCASSFGQGGDEAFFGQGTRLTVV.

J is TRBJ2-4 and V is TRBV5-1; 8 bases map to TRBD2. V trimming: 2 bases; J trimming: 8 bases; junction bases outside the gene matches: 9. This CDR3 has 15 residues. Per germline, CDR1 SGHRS and CDR2 YFSETQ. In nucleotides, the CDR3 is TGCGCCAGCAGCTTTCAAAATAGCGGGATGGACATTCAGTACTTC. Its protein product is CASSFQNSGMDIQYF.

Comments on this clonotype: Because the CDR3 is missing its conserved closing phenylalanine or tryptophan, this is likely a read error. This sequence joins TRBV28 and TRBJ2-4; D may be TRBD1 (5 bases). V dropped 9 bases and J dropped 3 bases, with 12 bases sitting between them. Germline CDR1 reads MDHEN; CDR2 reads SYDVKM. The CDR3 is made up of 13 amino acids. The CDR3 spells CASWEGDKNIQYL. CDR3 in DNA: TGTGCCAGTTGGGAAGGGGACAAAAACATTCAGTACCTC.

In this sample, this clonotype turned up many times. The chain recombines TRBV5-1 with TRBJ2-7; no clear D. V lost 4 bases and J 5 bases, leaving 16 bases between the germline ends. This CDR3 has 14 amino acids. Germline V gene sequence: CDR1 SGHRS, CDR2 YFSETQ. CDR3 sequence: CASSLQIQVDEQYF. In nucleotides, the CDR3 is TGCGCCAGCAGCCTCCAGATTCAGGTGGACGAGCAGTACTTC.

This clonotype has a handful of counts. This chain joins TRBV4-3 and TRBJ1-2; D is ambiguous. This CDR3 comprises 15 residues. Looked up from germline, CDR1 is LGHNA and CDR2 is YSLEER. V was cut by 0 bases and J by 3 bases, with 11 bases left in between. This CDR3 reads CASSQDGGAYYGYTF. For the CDR3, the DNA is TGCGCCAGCAGCCAAGATGGCGGAGCTTACTATGGCTACACCTTC.

This clonotype was recorded many times. The V and J genes are TRBV28 and TRBJ2-7; 7 bases agree with TRBD2. V lost 5 bases to trimming and J lost 2 bases; unmatched junction nucleotides: 6. The CDR3 contains 14 residues. Looked up from germline, CDR1 is MDHEN and CDR2 is SYDVKM. This CDR3 is CASSGGENAYEQYF. CDR3 DNA: TGTGCCAGCAGTGGGGGGGAGAACGCCTACGAGCAGTACTTC.

This clonotype was seen ten or more times. The V call is TRBV30, the J call TRBJ1-1; D unresolved. The CDR3 loop spans 12 amino acids. Germline V lookup: CDR1 GTSNPN, CDR2 SVGIG (reference sequence). The V end lost 5 bases, the J end lost 0 bases, and 7 bases lay between the germline ends. The CDR3 sequence is CAWGNMNTEAFF. The CDR3 DNA reads TGTGCCTGGGGGAATATGAACACTGAAGCTTTCTTT. Variable domain in full (rest from reference TRBV30 and TRBJ1-1): SQTIHQWPATLVQPVGSPLSLECTVEGTSNPNLYWYRQAAGRGLQLLFYSVGIGQISSEVPQNLSASRPQDRQFILSSKKLLLSDSGFYLCAWGNMNTEAFFGQGTRLTVV.

The table lists this clonotype with many counts. This chain connects TRBV7-9 to TRBJ2-1; D assignment may be TRBD1 or TRBD2 (6 bases each). Germline V gene lookup returns CDR1 SEHNR and CDR2 FQNEAQ (reference sequence). This CDR3 comprises 18 residues. V dropped 2 bases and J dropped 8 bases, with 25 bases sitting between them. CDR3 DNA: TGTGCCAGCAGCTTAAAGGTCGGTGTTGGGGGGCGTACGGATGAGCAGTTCTTC. Protein product: CASSLKVGVGGRTDEQFF.

This clonotype appeared many times. The genes are TRBV5-1 and TRBJ2-3, with D perhaps matching TRBD2 (6 bases). The CDR3 length is 15 residues. Germline V gene sequence: CDR1 SGHRS, CDR2 YFSETQ. V lost 0 bases to trimming and J lost 0 bases, with 8 bases between them. For the CDR3, the DNA is TGCGCCAGCAGCTTGGATCGGGGGAGCACAGATACGCAGTATTTT. Amino acids: CASSLDRGSTDTQYF.

The rearrangement joins TRBV11-2 to TRBJ1-1; 7 nucleotides match TRBD1. V was pared by 2 bases and J by 1 base, with 10 bases of the junction left unmatched. Germline V gene sequence: CDR1 SGHAT, CDR2 FQNNGV. The CDR3 spans 17 residues. The CDR3: CASSLRIGGGGNTEAFF. The CDR3 region has the DNA TGTGCCAGCAGCTTAAGAATAGGGGGCGGGGGGAACACTGAAGCTTTCTTT.

This clonotype was counted at least ten times. The chain joins TRBV20-1 to TRBJ2-2, with 11 bases aligning to TRBD2. Looked up from germline, CDR1 is DFQATT and CDR2 is SNEGSKA (reference sequence). This CDR3 has 13 residues. With 8 bases clipped from V and 3 bases from J, the junction kept 2 bases outside the gene matches. The CDR3 spells CSLLAGDTGELFF. The CDR3 DNA is TGCAGTTTACTAGCGGGAGACACCGGGGAGCTGTTTTTT.

This clonotype was detected many times. This rearrangement joins TRBV6-8 to TRBJ1-4, with 7 bases that match TRBD1. Germline V gene lookup returns CDR1 MNHGY and CDR2 SAAAGT. The CDR3 runs to 14 residues. V dropped 8 bases and J dropped 7; count of bases not matched to a gene: 10. CDR3 nucleotides: TGTGCCAGCGACAATTGGGACAGAGGTGAAAAACTGTTTTTT. Translated: CASDNWDRGEKLFF.

This clonotype showed up many times. The chain recombines TRBV19 with TRBJ2-7, with 9 bases lining up with TRBD1. The CDR3 is made up of 15 amino acids. V trimming: 5 bases; J trimming: 0 bases; junction bases outside the gene matches: 5. Germline assignment: CDR1 LNHDA and CDR2 SQIVND (reference sequence). The CDR3: CASSSTGGASYEQYF. The CDR3, as DNA: TGTGCCAGTAGTTCAACAGGGGGCGCCTCCTACGAGCAGTACTTC.

This clonotype was picked up many times. The chain is built from TRBV10-3 and TRBJ2-2; 7 bases line up with TRBD2. Germline-derived CDR1 and CDR2 are ENHRY and SYGVKD. The V gene end was trimmed by 9 bases and the J gene end by 4 bases; junction bases not matched to a gene: 8. The CDR3 runs to 14 residues. CDR3 residues: CAMGRDPTTGELFF. The CDR3, as DNA: TGTGCCATGGGGAGGGACCCGACCACCGGGGAGCTGTTTTTT.

This clonotype was found a few times. The rearrangement links TRBV4-1 to TRBJ1-4; 7 bases line up with TRBD1. This CDR3 has 15 amino acids. The J segment lost 8 bases and the V segment lost 4 bases, leaving 10 bases of the junction unmatched. From germline, CDR1 is MGHRA and CDR2 YSYEKL. Here the CDR3 reads CASSRVPGQIEKLFF. CDR3 nucleotide sequence: TGCGCCAGCAGCCGAGTCCCGGGACAGATAGAAAAACTGTTTTTT.

The chain links TRBV7-9 to TRBJ2-7; 8 nucleotides line up with TRBD1. The CDR3 sequence is 15 residues long. The ends lost 5 bases at V and 3 bases at J; junction bases unmatched: 9. The V gene's germline CDR1 is SEHNR and CDR2 FQNEAQ (reference sequence). The CDR3 DNA follows: TGTGCCAGCAGCCCTGGACAGGGAGGAAACTACGAGCAGTACTTC. As protein: CASSPGQGGNYEQYF.

The table lists this clonotype with many counts. The chain employs TRBV13 and TRBJ1-2; possibly TRBD1 for D (6 bases). The CDR3 consists of 12 residues. Per germline, CDR1 PRHDT and CDR2 FYEKMQ (reference sequence). Trimming removed 3 bases from V and 8 bases from J, with 10 bases in between. The CDR3 bases are TGTGCCAGCAGCTTCACGGGGGGCGGCTACACCTTC. The encoded protein is CASSFTGGGYTF.

This clonotype was recorded many times. The genes are TRBV2 and TRBJ1-4; no reliable D call. From germline, CDR1 is SNHLY and CDR2 FYNNEI. The CDR3 covers 11 residues. Trimming removed 8 bases from V and 7 bases from J, with 8 bases in between. The chain's CDR3 is CASAEVEKLFF. DNA of the CDR3: TGTGCCAGCGCTGAGGTTGAAAAACTGTTTTTT.

The rearrangement uses TRBV6-1 and TRBJ2-2; D remains unclear. Germline lookup yields CDR1 MNHNS and CDR2 SASEGT. Trimming cost V 7 bases and J 4 bases, with 10 bases left between them. There are 13 residues in the CDR3. CDR3: CASIVESTGELFF. DNA of the CDR3: TGTGCCAGCATTGTGGAGAGCACCGGGGAGCTGTTTTTT.